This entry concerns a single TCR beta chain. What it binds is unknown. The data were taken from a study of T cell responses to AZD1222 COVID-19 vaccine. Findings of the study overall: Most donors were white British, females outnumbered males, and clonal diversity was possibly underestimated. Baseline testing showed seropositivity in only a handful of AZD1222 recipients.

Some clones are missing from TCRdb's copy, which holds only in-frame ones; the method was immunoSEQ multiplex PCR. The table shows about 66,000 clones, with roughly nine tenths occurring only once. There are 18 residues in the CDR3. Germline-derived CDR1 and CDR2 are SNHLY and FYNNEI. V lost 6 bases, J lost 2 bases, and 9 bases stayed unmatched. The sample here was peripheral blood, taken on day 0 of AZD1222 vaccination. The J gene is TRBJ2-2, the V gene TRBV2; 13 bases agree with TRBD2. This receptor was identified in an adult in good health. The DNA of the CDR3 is TGTGCCAGCAGCGTCCCACTAGCGGGGGGGATTAACACCGGGGAGCTGTTTTTT. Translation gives CASSVPLAGGINTGELFF.